This T cell receptor beta chain was identified in a study of blood T cell repertoires in COVID-19. Turning to the study itself: There were acute and convalescent COVID-19 samples, and they came from the United States, Italy and Spain.

Only in-frame clones appear in the TCRdb table, and some are missing; sequencing was by immunoSEQ multiplex PCR. In the table there are around 43,000 clones, 88% of which are singletons. The CDR3 is 16 residues long. V shed 5 bases and J 3 bases; nucleotides not matched to a gene: 5. CDR1 LGHDT and CDR2 YNNKEL come from the germline V gene (reference sequence). Sample: peripheral blood. This TCR was sampled from a woman in her 70s with acute or convalescent COVID-19. The V call is TRBV3-1 (or the pseudogene TRBV3-2), the J call TRBJ2-6; TRBD1 aligns across 9 bases. This CDR3 reads CASSATGGRGANVLTF. The CDR3, as DNA: TGTGCCAGCAGCGCGACAGGGGGACGTGGGGCCAACGTCCTGACTTTC.